A selection of T cell receptor beta chains follows, all from one sample in a study of shared clonotypes between healthy human individuals. Assay: immunoSEQ multiplex PCR; the TCRdb copy retains only in-frame clones and omits some. The table shows roughly 500,000 clones, with about 96% occurring only once. Sequenced sample: naive CD4+ T cells sorted from blood. The receptors were gathered from a woman aged 25 to 39 in good health. CDR3s include the opening cysteine and the closing phenylalanine or tryptophan. The D gene is left open where the match is weak. For some rows the clone size is stated as once, few or many, or as a class when expanded; others skip it.

len | j_gene | abundance | d_gene | v_gene | CDR3nt | CDR3aa
14 | TRBJ2-7 | NA | TRBD2 | TRBV5-4 | TGTGCCAGCAGCCCGGGACTAGCGGCCTACGAGCAGTACTTC | CASSPGLAAYEQYF
13 | TRBJ1-2 | NA | TRBD1 | TRBV6-5 | TGTGCCAGCAGGAGGGACAGGGCTGATGGCTACACCTTC | CASRRDRADGYTF
14 | TRBJ2-2 | NA | TRBD1 | TRBV28 | TGTGCCAGCAGAGGACAGGGAGTGGGCGGGGAGCTGTTTTTT | CASRGQGVGGELFF
15 | TRBJ2-3 | NA | TRBD2 | TRBV18 | TGTGCCAGCTCACCAGGGACTACTATTCCAGATACGCAGTATTTT | CASSPGTTIPDTQYF
14 | TRBJ2-1 | NA | NA | TRBV5-1 | TGCGCCAGCTCAATAATAGCAGAGGGCAATGAGCAGTTCTTC | CASSIIAEGNEQFF
17 | TRBJ2-2 | NA | NA | TRBV27 | TGTGCCAGCAGTAGAGGAAGAGGGTCCTCAGGGCCCGGGGAGCTGTTTTTT | CASSRGRGSSGPGELFF
13 | TRBJ2-2 | NA | NA | TRBV27 | TGTGCCAGCAGTTTAGGCGTAACCGGGGAGCTGTTTTTT | CASSLGVTGELFF
16 | TRBJ1-1 | once | NA | TRBV7-8 | TGTGCCAGCAGCTTTCAACGGGCCGTAATGAACACTGAAGCTTTCTTT | CASSFQRAVMNTEAFF
17 | TRBJ2-6 | once | NA | TRBV2 | TGTGCCAGCAGTCCCCTGGGACCGAACTCTGGGGCCAACGTCCTGACTTTC | CASSPLGPNSGANVLTF
15 | TRBJ1-6 | NA | NA | TRBV6-6 | TGTGCCAGCCGCAATTCGGGAACTCGTAATTCACCCCTCCACTTT | CASRNSGTRNSPLHF
13 | TRBJ2-5 | once | NA | TRBV4-2 | TGTGCCAGCAGCCCCGGGAACGGAGAGACCCAGTACTTC | CASSPGNGETQYF
15 | TRBJ2-7 | NA | TRBD2 | TRBV4-2 | TGTGCCAGCAGCAAAGGGCTAGCGGGAGACTACGAGCAGTACTTC | CASSKGLAGDYEQYF
15 | TRBJ2-1 | NA | NA | TRBV7-9 | TGTGCCAGCAGGGCGACCGGGGCGGACTACAATGAGCAGTTCTTC | CASRATGADYNEQFF
16 | TRBJ1-2 | NA | NA | TRBV19 | TGTGCCAGTAGTATCCCTGCCGGAGGGTTTGGCTATGGCTACACCTTC | CASSIPAGGFGYGYTF
13 | TRBJ1-5 | few | NA | TRBV19 | TGTGCCAGTAGCGGGACACAGGGCCAGCCCCAGCATTTT | CASSGTQGQPQHF
13 | TRBJ1-2 | once | TRBD1 | TRBV27 | TGTGCCAGCAGCTGGGACAGGGACTATGGCTACACCTTC | CASSWDRDYGYTF
16 | TRBJ2-2 | once | NA | TRBV2 | TGTGCCAGCAGTTCCCGGGCGGGACTCCCAACCGGGGAGCTGTTTTTT | CASSSRAGLPTGELFF
12 | TRBJ2-7 | NA | NA | TRBV11-1 | TGTGCCAGCAGCCCAGGACACTACGAGCAGTACTTC | CASSPGHYEQYF
18 | TRBJ1-5 | NA | NA | TRBV5-3 | TGTGCCAGGCCTCTCGGAACCGACCTCGGACGGGACAATCAGCCCCAGCATTTT | CARPLGTDLGRDNQPQHF
14 | TRBJ2-1 | once | TRBD1 | TRBV5-1 | TGCGCCAGCAGCCCCGGGACAGGGGGCAATGAGCAGTTCTTC | CASSPGTGGNEQFF
14 | TRBJ2-2 | NA | NA | TRBV2 | TGTGCCAGCACCCTTACTCCTTACACCGGGGAGCTGTTTTTT | CASTLTPYTGELFF
18 | TRBJ2-2 | NA | NA | TRBV11-3 | TGTGCCAGCAGCTTGAACGGTTGGGGTTCCAAGAACACCGGGGAGCTGTTTTTT | CASSLNGWGSKNTGELFF
12 | TRBJ1-3 | NA | NA | TRBV28 | TGTGCCAGCAGCCAACCGGGAAACACCATATATTTT | CASSQPGNTIYF
18 | TRBJ2-7 | NA | TRBD2 | TRBV18 | TGTGCCAGCTCACCAAGGTTGGGACTAGCGGGAGTTTCCTACGAGCAGTACTTC | CASSPRLGLAGVSYEQYF
15 | TRBJ2-1 | NA | TRBD2 | TRBV6-5 | TGTGCGAGCCGACTAGCGGGGAGAGGGGTGAATGAGCAGTTCTTC | CASRLAGRGVNEQFF
13 | TRBJ2-1 | NA | NA | TRBV5-8 | TGTGCCAGCAGCTTGGACTCGGCCGGTGAGCAGTTCTTC | CASSLDSAGEQFF
15 | TRBJ2-7 | NA | NA | TRBV7-2 | TGTGCCAGCAGCCCCCTCGGCAGGGGCCCGGGTGAGCAGTACTTC | CASSPLGRGPGEQYF
16 | TRBJ2-6 | NA | NA | TRBV5-1 | TGCGCCAGCAGCTTACAGGGAAGCTCTGGGGCCAACGTCCTGACTTTC | CASSLQGSSGANVLTF
15 | TRBJ1-2 | NA | NA | TRBV6-1 | TGTGCCAGCAGTGAATGGCACCAACAGGGCTATGGCTACACCTTC | CASSEWHQQGYGYTF
13 | TRBJ2-7 | NA | TRBD1 | TRBV18 | TGTGCCAGCTCACTCGGAACAGGGGACGAGCAGTACTTC | CASSLGTGDEQYF
13 | TRBJ1-2 | NA | NA | TRBV19 | TGTGCCAGTACCGAGGACGGCACCTATGGCTACACCTTC | CASTEDGTYGYTF
14 | TRBJ2-1 | NA | NA | TRBV11-2 | TGTGCCAGCAGGTACAGGTTGGCCTACAATGAGCAGTTCTTC | CASRYRLAYNEQFF
15 | TRBJ2-2 | once | NA | TRBV28 | TGTGCCAGCATGCGAGGCGGTCCGAACACCGGGGAGCTGTTTTTT | CASMRGGPNTGELFF
16 | TRBJ2-7 | NA | NA | TRBV18 | TGTGCCAGCTCACCCTCGCAGGGGCCAATCTCCTACGAGCAGTACTTC | CASSPSQGPISYEQYF
14 | TRBJ2-7 | NA | NA | TRBV11-2 | TGTGCCAGCAGCCCACGAGGCGGCACCTACGAGCAGTACTTC | CASSPRGGTYEQYF
15 | TRBJ1-2 | NA | TRBD1 | TRBV5-1 | TGCGCCAGCAGCCTAAGACAGGGGATGGATAATGGCTACACCTTC | CASSLRQGMDNGYTF
13 | TRBJ1-2 | once | NA | TRBV6-5 | TGTGCCAGCAGTTATGACGGAGGTTATGGCTACACCTTC | CASSYDGGYGYTF
15 | TRBJ1-1 | NA | NA | TRBV18 | TGTGCCAGCTCAACTACGACAGGATTGAACACTGAAGCTTTCTTT | CASSTTTGLNTEAFF
13 | TRBJ2-5 | few | NA | TRBV28 | TGTGCCAGCAGTTCGGGGAATGTCGAGACCCAGTACTTC | CASSSGNVETQYF
16 | TRBJ2-7 | NA | TRBD2 | TRBV7-6 | TGTGCCAGCAGCTCCGGGACTAGCGGTACCTCCTACGAGCAGTACTTC | CASSSGTSGTSYEQYF
14 | TRBJ2-3 | NA | NA | TRBV7-4 | TGTGCCAGCAGCAAGGACCTGCCCACAGATACGCAGTATTTT | CASSKDLPTDTQYF
15 | TRBJ1-2 | NA | TRBD1 | TRBV5-1 | TGCGCCAGCAGCTCTGGACAGGGGGGTGACTATGGCTACACCTTC | CASSSGQGGDYGYTF
13 | TRBJ1-3 | NA | TRBD1 | TRBV7-3 | TGTGCCAGTAAGGGACAGGATGGAAACACCATATATTTT | CASKGQDGNTIYF
17 | TRBJ2-1 | NA | TRBD2 | TRBV4-1 | TGCGCCAGCAGCGATATTAGGACTAGCGGTTCCTACAATGAGCAGTTCTTC | CASSDIRTSGSYNEQFF
13 | TRBJ2-2 | NA | NA | TRBV10-2 | TGCGCCAGCAAAATTACGAACACCGGGGAGCTGTTTTTT | CASKITNTGELFF
16 | TRBJ1-5 | NA | NA | TRBV6-4 | TGTGCCAGCAGCCCCAGAGGGGGGCAGAGCAATCAGCCCCAGCATTTT | CASSPRGGQSNQPQHF
12 | TRBJ2-7 | NA | NA | TRBV2 | TGTGCCAGCAGTGGGGGAATCCACGAGCAGTACTTC | CASSGGIHEQYF
13 | TRBJ2-3 | NA | NA | TRBV2 | TGTGCCAGCAGCCTTGAGGCCGAGTATACGCAGTATTTT | CASSLEAEYTQYF
12 | TRBJ1-5 | NA | NA | TRBV1 | TGCACCAGTCTGGGACCCAATCAGCCCCAGCATTTT | CTSLGPNQPQHF
14 | TRBJ2-7 | NA | NA | TRBV4-1 | TGCGCCAGCAGCCAAGAACTTTTGGGGGGCGAGCAGTACTTC | CASSQELLGGEQYF
13 | TRBJ1-3 | NA | NA | TRBV28 | TGTGCCAGCAATGCCCAGGGCAGGGACACCATATATTTT | CASNAQGRDTIYF
12 | TRBJ2-5 | NA | NA | TRBV19 | TGTGCCAGTAGCCATGAGGGGAGGACCCAGTACTTC | CASSHEGRTQYF
14 | TRBJ1-1 | once | NA | TRBV28 | TGTGCCAGCAGTATCCCTCAGGAGAACACTGAAGCTTTCTTT | CASSIPQENTEAFF